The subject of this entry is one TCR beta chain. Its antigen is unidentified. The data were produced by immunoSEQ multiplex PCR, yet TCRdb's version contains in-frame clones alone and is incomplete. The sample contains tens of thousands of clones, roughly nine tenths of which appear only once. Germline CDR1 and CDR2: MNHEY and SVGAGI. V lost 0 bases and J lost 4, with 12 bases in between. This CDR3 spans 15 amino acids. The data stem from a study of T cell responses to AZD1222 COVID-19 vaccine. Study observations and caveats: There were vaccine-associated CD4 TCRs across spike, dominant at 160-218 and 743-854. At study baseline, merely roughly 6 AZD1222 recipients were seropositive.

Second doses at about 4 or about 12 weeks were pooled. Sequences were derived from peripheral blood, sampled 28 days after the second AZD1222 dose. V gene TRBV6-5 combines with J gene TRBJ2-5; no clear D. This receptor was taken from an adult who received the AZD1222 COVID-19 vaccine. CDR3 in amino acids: CASSYSTQSRETQYF. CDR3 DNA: TGTGCCAGCAGTTACTCTACGCAGAGCCGAGAGACCCAGTACTTC.